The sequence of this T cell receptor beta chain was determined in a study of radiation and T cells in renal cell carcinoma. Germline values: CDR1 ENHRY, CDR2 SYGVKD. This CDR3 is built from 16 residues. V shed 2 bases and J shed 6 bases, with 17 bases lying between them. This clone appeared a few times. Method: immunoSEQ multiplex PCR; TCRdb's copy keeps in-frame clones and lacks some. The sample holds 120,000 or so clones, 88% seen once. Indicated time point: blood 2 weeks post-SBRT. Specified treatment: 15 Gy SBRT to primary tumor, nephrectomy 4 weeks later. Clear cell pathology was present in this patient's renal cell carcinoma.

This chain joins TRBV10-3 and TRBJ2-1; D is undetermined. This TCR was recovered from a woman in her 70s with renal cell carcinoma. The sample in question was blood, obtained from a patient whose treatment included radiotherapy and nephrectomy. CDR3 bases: TGTGCCATCAGTGAGCAACCGGGCCCCTGGACCAATGAGCAGTTCTTC. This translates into CAISEQPGPWTNEQFF.